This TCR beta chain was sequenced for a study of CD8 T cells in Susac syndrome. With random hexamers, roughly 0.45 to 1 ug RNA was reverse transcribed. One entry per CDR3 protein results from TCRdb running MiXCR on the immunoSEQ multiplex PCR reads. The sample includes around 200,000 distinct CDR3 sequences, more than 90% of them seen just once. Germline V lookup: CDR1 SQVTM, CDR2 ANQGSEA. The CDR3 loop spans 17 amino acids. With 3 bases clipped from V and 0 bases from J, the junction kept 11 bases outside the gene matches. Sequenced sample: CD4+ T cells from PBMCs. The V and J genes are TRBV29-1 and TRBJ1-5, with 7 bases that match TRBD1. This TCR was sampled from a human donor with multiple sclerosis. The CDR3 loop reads CSVERLGQLYSNQPQHF. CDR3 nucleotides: TGCAGCGTTGAGAGATTGGGACAGCTGTATAGCAATCAGCCCCAGCATTTT.